These 11 T cell receptor beta chains originate from one sample sequenced in a study of immune characterization of retroperitoneal liposarcoma. One entry per CDR3 protein results from TCRdb running MiXCR on the PCR reads. Among approximately 9,000 distinct CDR3 sequences, about a quarter were seen once, and the ten largest hold over 6.5%. The sample was tumor tissue. The origin of the receptors is a male donor with retroperitoneal liposarcoma.

This rearrangement joins TRBV6-2 or TRBV6-3 to TRBJ2-5; 11 bases align to TRBD2. This CDR3 is built from 15 residues. Germline V CDR1 and CDR2: MNHEY, SVGEGT. V was pared by 5 bases and J by 2 bases, with 4 bases of the junction left unmatched. The CDR3 region has the DNA TGTGCCAGCAGTCGTAGCGGGGGGGAACAAGAGACCCAGTACTTC. This encodes CASSRSGGEQETQYF.

CDR3 residues: CASGGGELFF. The CDR3 DNA follows: TGCGCCAGCGGGGGAGGAGAGCTGTTTTTT. V gene TRBV10-2 combines with J gene TRBJ2-2, with D maybe TRBD2 (6 bases). The CDR3 loop spans 10 amino acids. The germline V gene encodes CDR1 WSHSY and CDR2 SAAADI. Between the trimmed V and J ends, which lost 8 bases and 11 bases, there was a span of 9 bases.

By sample fraction, this clonotype is medium-sized. The genes are TRBV7-6 and TRBJ2-1, with D tentatively TRBD2 (5 bases). Germline CDR1 reads SGHVS; CDR2 reads FNYEAQ. The CDR3 sequence is 14 residues long. The V gene lost 4 bases and the J gene lost 7 bases, with 14 bases spanning the gap. Here the CDR3 reads CASSSRLRGNEQFF. In DNA, the CDR3 is TGTGCCAGCAGCTCGAGGCTTCGGGGAAATGAGCAGTTCTTC.

Remarks on this clonotype: A much more abundant neighbour one base away suggests this may be a read error. The V and J genes are TRBV6-1 and TRBJ2-3; 8 nucleotides agree with TRBD1. The closer fit of TRBJ2-7 to the DNA end suggests the J call may be wrong. Germline CDR1 MNHNS, CDR2 SASEGT. This CDR3 has 15 residues. The CDR3 loop is CANRHRQGRYNEQYF. In DNA form, the CDR3 reads TGTGCCAACAGACATAGACAGGGGAGGTACAATGAGCAGTACTTC.

This clonotype was detected once. The chain employs TRBV12-3 or TRBV12-4 and TRBJ2-2; 7 bases align to TRBD1. The J segment lost 3 bases and the V segment lost 6 bases, leaving 7 bases of the junction unmatched. This CDR3 is built from 15 residues. DNA of the CDR3: TGTGCCAGCAGGGGAGACAGGGAGCACACCGGGGAGCTGTTTTTT. This encodes CASRGDREHTGELFF.

There are a few counts of this clonotype. This rearrangement joins TRBV7-2 to TRBJ2-5; TRBD2 might be the D (5 bases). Trimming took off 4 bases at V and 7 bases at J, with 19 bases between the two ends. Germline CDR1 reads SGHTA; CDR2 reads FQGNSA. The CDR3 extends over 15 amino acids. Here the CDR3 reads CASSSGSNSYGTQYF. Written as DNA, the CDR3 is TGTGCCAGCAGCTCGGGGAGTAACTCCTATGGGACCCAGTACTTC.

This clonotype has only a few counts. The rearrangement joins TRBV6-9 to TRBJ2-5; D not certain. V dropped 3 bases and J dropped 11 bases, with 25 bases sitting between them. CDR1 and CDR2 from the germline V gene are MNHGY and SVAAGI. This CDR3 comprises 16 residues. The CDR3 protein is CASSYLPGGGYNEQYF. CDR3 coding DNA: TGTGCCAGCAGTTACCTGCCAGGTGGTGGTTACAATGAGCAGTACTTC.

This clonotype was seen a handful of times. The chain has TRBV6-6 and TRBJ2-4; TRBD1 aligns across 10 bases. TRBJ2-7 explains the end of the DNA better; the J call may be wrong. Germline loops: CDR1 MNHNY, CDR2 SVGAGI (reference sequence). The CDR3 is made up of 17 amino acids. CDR3 nucleotides: TGTGCCAGCAGTTACCCCTGGGAGACAGGGGGCTGGTACGAGCAGTACTTC. Protein product: CASSYPWETGGWYEQYF.

The CDR3: CASSFLRPGIEGYTF. As DNA, the CDR3 is TGTGCCAGCAGTTTCTTAAGGCCAGGGATCGAGGGCTACACCTTC. The V call is TRBV12-3 or TRBV12-4, the J call TRBJ1-2; tentatively, D is TRBD1 (5 bases). CDR3 size: 15 residues. Trimming removed 3 bases from V and 8 bases from J, with 19 bases in between.

This clonotype was counted ten times or more. This rearrangement joins TRBV7-8 to TRBJ2-1; D possibly corresponds to TRBD2 (5 bases). CDR3 length: 15 amino acids. Germline V gene lookup returns CDR1 SGHVS and CDR2 FQNEAQ. V was shortened by 1 base and J by 3 bases, with 10 bases between the two germline ends. The CDR3 DNA follows: TGTGCCAGCAGCTTAGGGGTTAGCGACTACAATGAGCAGTTCTTC. This encodes CASSLGVSDYNEQFF.

This clonotype was detected many times. This chain connects TRBV6-1 to TRBJ2-1; D is uncertain. Germline V gives CDR1 MNHNS, CDR2 SASEGT. Trimming pared 4 bases from V and 13 bases from J, leaving 14 bases between. The CDR3 runs to 12 residues. The CDR3 region is CASSASAKTQFF. The CDR3, as DNA: TGTGCCAGCAGTGCCTCAGCCAAGACCCAGTTCTTC.